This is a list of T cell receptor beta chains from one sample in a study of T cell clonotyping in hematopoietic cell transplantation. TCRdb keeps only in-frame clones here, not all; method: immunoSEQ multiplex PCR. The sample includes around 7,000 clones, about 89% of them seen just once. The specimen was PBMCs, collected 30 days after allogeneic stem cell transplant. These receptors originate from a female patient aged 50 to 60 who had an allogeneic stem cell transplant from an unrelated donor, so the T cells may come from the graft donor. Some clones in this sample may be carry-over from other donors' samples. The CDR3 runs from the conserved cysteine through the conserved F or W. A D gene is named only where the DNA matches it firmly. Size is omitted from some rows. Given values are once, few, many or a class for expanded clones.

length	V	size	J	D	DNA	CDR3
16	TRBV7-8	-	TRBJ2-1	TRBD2	TGTGCCAGCAGCCCCTGGACTAGCGGGAGTAGAAATGAGCAGTTCTTC	CASSPWTSGSRNEQFF
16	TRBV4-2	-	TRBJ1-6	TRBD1	TGTGCCAGCAGCCAAGATCGTGACAGGGTGTCGTCACCCCTCCACTTT	CASSQDRDRVSSPLHF
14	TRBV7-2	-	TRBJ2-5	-	TGTGCCAGCAGCCCCCAGACACCCCAAGAGACCCAGTACTTC	CASSPQTPQETQYF
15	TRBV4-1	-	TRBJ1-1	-	TGCGCCAGCAGCCCTAACAGATTCACTTACACTGAAGCTTTCTTT	CASSPNRFTYTEAFF
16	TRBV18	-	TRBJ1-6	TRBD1	TGTGCCAGCTCCCCTGGGGGGACAGGGCTTAATTCACCCCTCCACTTT	CASSPGGTGLNSPLHF
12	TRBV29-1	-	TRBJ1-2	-	TGCAGCGTTGATCGGGTAAACTATGGCTACACCTTC	CSVDRVNYGYTF
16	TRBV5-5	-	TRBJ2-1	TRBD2	TGTGCCAGCAGCTTGGAGGGTAGCGGGTACTACAATGAGCAGTTCTTC	CASSLEGSGYYNEQFF
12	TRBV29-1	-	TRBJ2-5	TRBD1	TGCAGCGCAGCAGGGGGCGAAGAGACCCAGTACTTC	CSAAGGEETQYF
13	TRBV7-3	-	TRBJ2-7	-	TGTGCCAGCAGTCGAACCCATACCTACGAGCAGTACTTC	CASSRTHTYEQYF
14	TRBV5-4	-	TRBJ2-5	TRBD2	TGTGCCAGCAGCTTGCGGGGGGGGCAGGAGACCCAGTACTTC	CASSLRGGQETQYF
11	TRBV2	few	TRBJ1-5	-	TGTGCCAGCAGTGCTGGCCAGCCCCAGCATTTT	CASSAGQPQHF
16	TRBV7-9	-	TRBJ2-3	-	TGTGCCAGCAGCTCGGGAAGGGGGGGGCCCACAGATACGCAGTATTTT	CASSSGRGGPTDTQYF
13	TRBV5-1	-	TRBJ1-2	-	TGCGCCAGCAGCTTGTACGCTAACTATGGCTACACCTTC	CASSLYANYGYTF
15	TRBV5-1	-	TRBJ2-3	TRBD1	TGCGCCAGCAGCTTGGGGACAGGGTTCACAGATACGCAGTATTTT	CASSLGTGFTDTQYF
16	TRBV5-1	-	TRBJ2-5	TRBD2	TGCGCCAGCAGCCCCGGACTAGCGGGAGGGCGGGAGACCCAGTACTTC	CASSPGLAGGRETQYF
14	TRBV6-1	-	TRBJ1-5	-	TGTGCCAGCATTTTAATAGGGGATAGTCAGCCCCAGCATTTT	CASILIGDSQPQHF
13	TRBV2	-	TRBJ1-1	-	TGTGCCAGCAGTAGGGACACGAACACTGAAGCTTTCTTT	CASSRDTNTEAFF
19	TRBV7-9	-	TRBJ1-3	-	TGTGCCAGCAGCTTAGAGGGTAGAAGCTACAGACCTGTCGGAAACACCATATATTTT	CASSLEGRSYRPVGNTIYF
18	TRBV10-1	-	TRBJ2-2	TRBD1	TGCGCCAGCAGTGACAGTGGGACAGGGACAAAGGGGACCGGGGAGCTGTTTTTT	CASSDSGTGTKGTGELFF
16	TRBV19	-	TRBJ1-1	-	TGTGCCAGTAGTATAGACGACAGGTCCCCGAACACTGAAGCTTTCTTT	CASSIDDRSPNTEAFF
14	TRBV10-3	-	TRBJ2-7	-	TGTGCCATCAGTGGAGGCAGCAGCTCCTACGAGCAGTACTTC	CAISGGSSSYEQYF
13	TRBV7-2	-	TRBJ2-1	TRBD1	TGTGCCAGCAGCTTAGATTCGGGACAGGGTTGCTTCTTC	CASSLDSGQGCFF
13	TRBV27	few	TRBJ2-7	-	TGTGCCAGCAGTATGGGGGCCGTATACGAGCAGTACTTC	CASSMGAVYEQYF
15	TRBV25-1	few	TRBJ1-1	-	TGTGCCAGCAGTGCGAACAGGGATCGGTACACTGAAGCTTTCTTT	CASSANRDRYTEAFF
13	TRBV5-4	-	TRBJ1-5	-	TGTGCCAGCAGCTTGGACGAAGGTCAGCCCCAGCATTTT	CASSLDEGQPQHF
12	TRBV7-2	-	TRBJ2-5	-	TGTGCCAGCAGCCTCTACCAAGAGACCCAGTACTTC	CASSLYQETQYF
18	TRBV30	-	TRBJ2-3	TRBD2	TGTGCCTGGAGTGTATTTGGAAGGCTAGCGGGACTCACAGATACGCAGTATTTT	CAWSVFGRLAGLTDTQYF
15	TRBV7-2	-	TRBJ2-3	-	TGTGCCAGCAGCCGCGCGGTGGGCCTCACAGATACGCAGTATTTT	CASSRAVGLTDTQYF
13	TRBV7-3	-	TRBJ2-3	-	TGTGCCAGCAGCTTAAAGGGAATTGATACGCAGTATTTT	CASSLKGIDTQYF
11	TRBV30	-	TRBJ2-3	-	TGTGCCTGGAGCCCAAACGCGGGCTTATATTTT	CAWSPNAGLYF
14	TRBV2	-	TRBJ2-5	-	TGTGCCAGCAGTGCGAGGACAGCACAAGAGACCCAGTACTTC	CASSARTAQETQYF
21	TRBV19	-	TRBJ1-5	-	TGTGCCAGTAGTATTCGGCCTATGATCCGGGACGGACTGTATAGCAATCAGCCCCAGCATTTT	CASSIRPMIRDGLYSNQPQHF
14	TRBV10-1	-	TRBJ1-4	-	TGCGCCAGCAGTGCCCAGGGAGGGGGTGAAAAACTGTTTTTT	CASSAQGGGEKLFF
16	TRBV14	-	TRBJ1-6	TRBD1	TGTGCCAGCAGCCAAGCGACAGGGGGCAGGAATTCACCCCTCCACTTT	CASSQATGGRNSPLHF
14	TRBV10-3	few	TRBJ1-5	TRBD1	TGTGCCTCAAACACAGGGGATAGCAATCAGCCCCAGCATTTT	CASNTGDSNQPQHF
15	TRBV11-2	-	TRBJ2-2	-	TGTGCCAGCAGCTTATCAATACGGTACACCGGGGAGCTGTTTTTT	CASSLSIRYTGELFF
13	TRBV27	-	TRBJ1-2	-	TGTGCCAGCAGTCGATCCGGGACCTATGGCTACACCTTC	CASSRSGTYGYTF
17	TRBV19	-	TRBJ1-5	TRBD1	TGTGCCAGTAGTATAATTCCCCGACAGGGGGCAAGACAGCCCCAGCATTTT	CASSIIPRQGARQPQHF
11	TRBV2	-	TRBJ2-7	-	TGTGCCAGCAAGGGAGCCTACGAGCAGTACTTC	CASKGAYEQYF
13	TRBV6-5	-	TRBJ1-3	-	TGTGCCAGCAGGAGGGACTTGAGGGACACCATATATTTT	CASRRDLRDTIYF
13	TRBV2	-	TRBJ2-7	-	TGTGCCAGCCTAGTTCTAGGGACCTACGAGCAGTACTTC	CASLVLGTYEQYF
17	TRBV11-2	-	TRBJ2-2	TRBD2	TGTGCCAGCAGCCGGGGACTAGCGGGGGGAAATACCGGGGAGCTGTTTTTT	CASSRGLAGGNTGELFF
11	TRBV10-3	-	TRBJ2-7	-	TGTGCCATCAGCACAGGGAGTGAGCAGTACTTC	CAISTGSEQYF
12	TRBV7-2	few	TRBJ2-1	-	TGTGCCAGCAGTCCGACGGGCAATGAGCAGTTCTTC	CASSPTGNEQFF
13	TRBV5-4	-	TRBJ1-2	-	TGTGCCAGCAGCAGTAGGCTGAACTATGGCTACACCTTC	CASSSRLNYGYTF
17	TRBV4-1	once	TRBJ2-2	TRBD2	TGCGCCAGCAGCCAAGAAAGGACTAGCGGGAGGGCCGGGGAGCTGTTTTTT	CASSQERTSGRAGELFF